The text below deals with one TCR beta chain. Clones were sequenced by immunoSEQ multiplex PCR, and TCRdb holds only the in-frame ones, with some missing. The sample yields hundreds of thousands of clones, around 87% seen once. The V end lost 4 bases, the J end lost 3 bases, and 13 bases lay between the germline ends. Germline loops: CDR1 LGHNA, CDR2 YSLEER. The CDR3 runs to 14 residues. These data are taken from a study of shared T cell receptors in the human thymus. The same sample was also used in a study of human thymus T cells. Turning to that study: Healthy Finnish infants having corrective surgery for congenital heart defects served as donors. The source of the thymus tissue was resections taken during corrective heart surgery. The related literature has documented a marked overlap of thymic repertoires among unrelated individuals.

Sequenced input: thymocytes. V gene TRBV4-3 combines with J gene TRBJ2-7, with a tentative D call TRBD1 (6 bases). This receptor was obtained from a boy younger than two with a congenital heart defect. CDR3: CASSPDRGGYEQYF. In nucleotides, the CDR3 is TGCGCCAGCAGCCCGGACCGAGGGGGCTACGAGCAGTACTTC.